The 24 T cell receptor beta chains below come from one sample, sequenced in a study of cytomegalovirus exposure and HLA in healthy donors (dated by TCRdb to the late 2010s). The protocol used for the library was the immunoSEQ multiplex PCR assay. A mixture of 60 forward primers for TCR Vbeta segments and 13 reverse primers for TCR Jbeta segments was used in the multiplex PCR. TCRdb took over this immuneACCESS table, retaining in-frame rearrangements with V and J assigned. Such tables are incomplete; in checked studies, under half of the missing clones stem from an unresolved V gene, and the remainder is unexplained. The sample data list some 200,000 clones, and approximately 9.5% of these were observed just once. The ten largest make up roughly 1.4% of the sample. The sample taken for sequencing was PBMCs. The receptors originated from a woman in her 30s in good health and CMV-seropositive.

The chain links TRBV18 to TRBJ2-1; D possibly corresponds to TRBD2 (6 bases). Germline CDR1 and CDR2: KGHSH and LQKENI. The CDR3 is 16 amino acids. The ends were cut back, 0 bases at V and 4 bases at J, with 13 bases in the middle. The CDR3 here is CASSPPSGRSYNEQFF. Here the CDR3 DNA reads TGTGCCAGCTCACCACCAAGCGGGCGTTCATACAATGAGCAGTTCTTC. The full variable domain, in which reference TRBV18 and TRBJ2-1 provide the parts outside the CDR3, is NAGVMQNPRHLVRRRGQEARLRCSPMKGHSHVYWYRQLPEEGLKFMVYLQKENIIDESGMPKERFSAEFPKEGPSILRIQQVVRGDSAAYFCASSPPSGRSYNEQFFGPGTRLTVL.

CDR3 nucleotide sequence: TGTGCCAGTAGTATGTCGCGGGAGGGTACGCAGTATTTT. It encodes CASSMSREGTQYF. V is TRBV19 and J is TRBJ2-3; 9 nucleotides agree with TRBD2. Trimming took 3 bases from V and 8 from J; bases not matched to a gene: 3. Looked up from germline, CDR1 is LNHDA and CDR2 is SQIVND (reference sequence). The CDR3 extends over 13 amino acids.

This clone was detected a few times. The rearrangement links TRBV6-5 to TRBJ2-3; 8 bases match TRBD2. This CDR3 region has 13 residues. V lost 6 bases and J lost 7; bases outside the gene matches: 6. CDR1 and CDR2 from the germline V gene are MNHEY and SVGAGI. CDR3 nucleotides: TGTGCCAGCAGAAGCGGGAGTACACATACGCAGTATTTT. Its protein is CASRSGSTHTQYF.

This clone showed up just a few times. The rearrangement links TRBV10-2 to TRBJ2-1; D might be TRBD2 (6 bases). The CDR3 has 11 amino acids. CDR1 WSHSY and CDR2 SAAADI come from the germline V gene. The V and J ends lost 11 bases and 9 bases respectively, with 14 bases between them. The CDR3 DNA follows: TGCGCCGGTTCAAACGGGGGTGAGCAGTTCTTC. As protein: CAGSNGGEQFF.

V and J are TRBV5-6 and TRBJ2-3, with 13 bases lining up with TRBD2. The V gene end was trimmed by 4 bases and the J gene end by 5 bases; junction bases not matched to a gene: 7. Germline assignment: CDR1 SGHDT and CDR2 YYEEEE. CDR3 size: 16 residues. The CDR3 sequence: CASSPGLAGVRDTQYF. In DNA, the CDR3 is TGTGCCAGCAGCCCTGGACTAGCGGGAGTGAGAGATACGCAGTATTTT.

V is TRBV18 and J is TRBJ2-5, with D unclear. From germline, CDR1 is KGHSH and CDR2 LQKENI. The CDR3 spans 11 residues. V lost 3 bases and J 5 bases, leaving 4 bases between the germline ends. CDR3 nucleotide sequence: TGTGCCAGCTCACCCGGGGAGACCCAGTACTTC. Its translation is CASSPGETQYF. The full variable domain, completed using reference TRBV18 and TRBJ2-5, is NAGVMQNPRHLVRRRGQEARLRCSPMKGHSHVYWYRQLPEEGLKFMVYLQKENIIDESGMPKERFSAEFPKEGPSILRIQQVVRGDSAAYFCASSPGETQYFGPGTRLLVL.

This sequence joins TRBV6-4 and TRBJ2-3; tentative D call: TRBD2 (6 bases). Germline V gene data show CDR1 as MRHNA and CDR2 as SNTAGT. The CDR3 has 15 amino acids. With 3 bases removed from V and 1 base from J, the gap between germline ends came to 11 bases. DNA of the CDR3: TGTGCCAGCAGTGAGGAGGGAGGCGGCACAGATACGCAGTATTTT. This sequence encodes CASSEEGGGTDTQYF.

V is TRBV27 and J is TRBJ1-3; D remains ambiguous. The germline V gene has CDR1 MNHEY and CDR2 SMNVEV (reference sequence). The V end lost 2 bases, the J end lost 2 bases, and 7 bases lay between the germline ends. CDR3 length: 14 residues. CDR3 in amino acids: CASSLRGAGNTIYF. The DNA for the CDR3 is TGTGCCAGCAGTTTACGGGGAGCTGGAAACACCATATATTTT.

V gene TRBV7-3 combines with J gene TRBJ2-1; a possible D gene is TRBD2 (5 bases). This CDR3 comprises 15 residues. The germline V gene encodes CDR1 SGHTA and CDR2 FQGTGA. The germline V and J ends were trimmed by 5 bases and 3 bases, with 14 bases remaining between them. CDR3 sequence: CASSTRGGHYNEQFF. Written as DNA, the CDR3 is TGTGCCAGCAGCACTAGAGGCGGTCACTACAATGAGCAGTTCTTC.

V gene TRBV30 combines with J gene TRBJ1-2, with D possibly being TRBD1 (5 bases). V gave up 3 bases and J gave up 8 bases, with 22 bases separating them. There are 15 residues in the CDR3. Germline CDR1 GTSNPN, CDR2 SVGIG (reference sequence). CDR3 sequence (DNA): TGTGCCTGGAGCCTAATGAAAGGGGCTCGGGGGGGCTACACCTTC. It yields the protein CAWSLMKGARGGYTF.

This clone was picked up a small number of times. V gene TRBV2 combines with J gene TRBJ2-1, with 11 bases identical to TRBD2. The germline gives CDR1 SNHLY, CDR2 FYNNEI. J was trimmed by 12 bases and V by 3 bases; bases with no gene match: 7. The length of the CDR3 is 14 residues. Written as DNA, the CDR3 is TGTGCCAGCAGTGAGTCGACTAGCGGGAATATGCAGTTCTTC. Amino acids: CASSESTSGNMQFF.

This chain connects TRBV19 to TRBJ1-3; TRBD1 might be the D (5 bases). The CDR3 covers 16 residues. Germline values: CDR1 LNHDA, CDR2 SQIVND (reference sequence). The germline V and J ends were trimmed by 7 bases and 0 bases, with 16 bases remaining between them. Written as DNA, the CDR3 is TGTGCCAGTACTAATGGGGACGGGAGCTCTGGAAACACCATATATTTT. Amino acids: CASTNGDGSSGNTIYF.

This clone was counted only a few times. CDR3 in amino acids: CASLDRNTEAFF. The CDR3 nucleotides are TGTGCCTCCTTGGACAGGAACACTGAAGCTTTCTTT. The V call is TRBV30, the J call TRBJ1-1, with D perhaps matching TRBD1 (6 bases). V was trimmed by 7 bases and J by 1 base, leaving 10 bases between them. This CDR3 region has 12 residues. Germline V CDR1 and CDR2: GTSNPN, SVGIG (reference sequence). Variable domain in full (rest from reference TRBV30 and TRBJ1-1): SQTIHQWPATLVQPVGSPLSLECTVEGTSNPNLYWYRQAAGRGLQLLFYSVGIGQISSEVPQNLSASRPQDRQFILSSKKLLLSDSGFYLCASLDRNTEAFFGQGTRLTVV.

The chain combines TRBV7-9 with TRBJ1-4; 10 positions match TRBD1. The CDR3 is 15 residues long. J was trimmed by 8 bases and V by 3 bases; bases with no gene match: 6. Germline values: CDR1 SEHNR, CDR2 FQNEAQ (reference sequence). Here the CDR3 DNA reads TGTGCCAGCAGCTTTAGCGGGACAGGGGAAGAAAAACTGTTTTTT. It is translated as CASSFSGTGEEKLFF.

This clone was detected only a few times. The CDR3 nucleotides are TGTGCCAGCAGCACAGGGGGCACTGAAGCTTTCTTT. Translation gives CASSTGGTEAFF. The gene calls are TRBV2 and TRBJ1-1; 8 positions match TRBD1. The germline gives CDR1 SNHLY, CDR2 FYNNEI. The CDR3 sequence is 12 residues long. Trimming took 6 bases from V and 4 from J; bases not matched to a gene: 1.

This chain uses TRBV2 with TRBJ2-5, with D possibly TRBD2 on 5 matching bases. The CDR3 length is 12 residues. V lost 7 bases to trimming and J lost 2 bases, with 8 bases between them. Germline CDR1 reads SNHLY; CDR2 reads FYNNEI. The CDR3 is CASTRGQETQYF. As DNA, the CDR3 is TGTGCCAGCACACGGGGACAAGAGACCCAGTACTTC.

V is TRBV25-1 and J is TRBJ1-2; 12 bases are a match to TRBD1. CDR1 is MGHDK and CDR2 is SYGVNS in the germline V gene. This CDR3 spans 12 amino acids. V shed 8 bases and J 8 bases; nucleotides not matched to a gene: 3. The CDR3 sequence: CASRDRGQGYTF. CDR3 DNA sequence: TGTGCCAGCCGGGACAGGGGGCAAGGCTACACCTTC.

This clone was detected once. CDR3 nucleotide sequence: TGTGCCAGTAGAGTAGCCGGACAGGGGATGGATGGCTACACCTTC. It yields the protein CASRVAGQGMDGYTF. The V and J genes are TRBV19 and TRBJ1-2, with 9 bases matching TRBD1. Trimming cost V 6 bases and J 6 bases; bases outside gene matches: 11. The CDR3 contains 15 residues. Germline lookup yields CDR1 LNHDA and CDR2 SQIVND (reference sequence).

This chain connects TRBV11-2 to TRBJ2-2; 8 bases map to TRBD1. This CDR3 comprises 15 residues. Germline V CDR1 and CDR2: SGHAT, FQNNGV. V lost 1 base to trimming and J lost 6 bases; unmatched junction nucleotides: 4. The chain's CDR3 is CASSLVTGVAGELFF. Written as DNA, the CDR3 is TGTGCCAGCAGCTTAGTGACAGGGGTCGCCGGGGAGCTGTTTTTT.

This clone came up a few times. The chain is built from TRBV6-1 and TRBJ2-1; 12 bases line up with TRBD2. The germline gives CDR1 MNHNS, CDR2 SASEGT. The length of the CDR3 is 14 residues. Germline trimming cut 7 bases from V and 10 bases from J; bases unmatched to any gene: 8. This CDR3 reads CASTRPGTSGEQFF. As DNA, the CDR3 is TGTGCCAGCACTAGACCCGGGACTAGCGGGGAGCAGTTCTTC.

The rearrangement links TRBV5-1 to TRBJ2-2, with D perhaps matching TRBD2 (5 bases). Trimming took 1 base from V and 5 from J, leaving 15 bases between them. This CDR3 is 16 amino acids long. CDR1 and CDR2 from the germline V gene are SGHRS and YFSETQ. In nucleotides, the CDR3 is TGCGCCAGCAGCTTGTCGATGAGGGAACTAACCGGGGAGCTGTTTTTT. Protein sequence: CASSLSMRELTGELFF.

V gene TRBV7-9 combines with J gene TRBJ1-4; D might be TRBD1 (5 bases). The CDR3 contains 14 residues. From germline, CDR1 is SEHNR and CDR2 FQNEAQ (reference sequence). Trimming pared 5 bases from V and 6 bases from J, leaving 13 bases between. The CDR3 DNA reads TGTGCCAGCAGCATGGGGGGGTGGGATGAAAAACTGTTTTTT. Its translation is CASSMGGWDEKLFF.

In its sample, this clone was seen a few times. V is TRBV5-6 and J is TRBJ1-2, with 8 bases that match TRBD1. J was trimmed by 8 bases and V by 4 bases; bases with no gene match: 10. This CDR3 comprises 14 residues. The V gene's germline CDR1 is SGHDT and CDR2 YYEEEE. CDR3 DNA: TGTGCCAGCAGCCCCGACCTACAGGGGGGGGGCTACACCTTC. Its protein is CASSPDLQGGGYTF.

The V call is TRBV10-3, the J call TRBJ2-7; perhaps TRBD2 as D (5 bases). The V gene lost 6 bases and the J gene lost 6 bases, with 15 bases spanning the gap. CDR1 and CDR2 (germline): ENHRY, SYGVKD. CDR3 length: 13 amino acids. CDR3: CAIRRELLSEQYF. The CDR3 nucleotides are TGTGCCATCAGGAGGGAATTATTATCCGAGCAGTACTTC.